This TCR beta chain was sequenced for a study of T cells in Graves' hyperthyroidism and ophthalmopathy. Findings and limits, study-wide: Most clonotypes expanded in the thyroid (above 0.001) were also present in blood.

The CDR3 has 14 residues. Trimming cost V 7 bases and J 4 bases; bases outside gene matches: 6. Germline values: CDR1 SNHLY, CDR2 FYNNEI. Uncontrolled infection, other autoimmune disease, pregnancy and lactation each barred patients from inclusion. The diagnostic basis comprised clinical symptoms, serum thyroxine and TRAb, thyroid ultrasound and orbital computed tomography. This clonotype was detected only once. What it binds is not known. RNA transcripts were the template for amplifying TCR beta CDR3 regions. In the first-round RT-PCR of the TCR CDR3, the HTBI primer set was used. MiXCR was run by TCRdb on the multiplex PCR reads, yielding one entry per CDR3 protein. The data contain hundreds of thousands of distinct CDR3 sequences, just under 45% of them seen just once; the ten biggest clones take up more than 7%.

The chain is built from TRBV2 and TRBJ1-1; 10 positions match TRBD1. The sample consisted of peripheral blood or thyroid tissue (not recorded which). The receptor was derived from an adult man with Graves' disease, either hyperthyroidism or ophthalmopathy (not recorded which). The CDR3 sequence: CASILRQGATEAFF. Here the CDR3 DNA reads TGTGCCAGCATTTTGAGACAGGGGGCCACTGAAGCTTTCTTT.